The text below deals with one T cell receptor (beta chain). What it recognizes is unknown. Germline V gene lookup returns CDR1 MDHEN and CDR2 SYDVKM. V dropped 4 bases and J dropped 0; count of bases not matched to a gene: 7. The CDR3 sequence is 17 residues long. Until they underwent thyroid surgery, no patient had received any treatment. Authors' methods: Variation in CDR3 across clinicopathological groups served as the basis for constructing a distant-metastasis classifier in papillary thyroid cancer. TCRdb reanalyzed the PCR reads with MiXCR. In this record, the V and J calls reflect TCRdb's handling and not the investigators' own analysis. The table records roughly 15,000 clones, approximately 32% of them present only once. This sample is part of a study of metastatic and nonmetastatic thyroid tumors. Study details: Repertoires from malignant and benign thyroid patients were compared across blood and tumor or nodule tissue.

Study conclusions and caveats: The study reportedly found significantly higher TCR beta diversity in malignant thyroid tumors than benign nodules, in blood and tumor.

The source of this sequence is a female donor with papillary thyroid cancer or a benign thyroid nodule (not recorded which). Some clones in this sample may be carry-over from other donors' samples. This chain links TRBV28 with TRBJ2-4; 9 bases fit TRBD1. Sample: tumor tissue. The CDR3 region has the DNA TGTGCCAGCAGTTCTCCCGGGACAGGGTTAGCCAAAAACATTCAGTACTTC. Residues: CASSSPGTGLAKNIQYF.